The entry below describes one TCR beta chain. Assay used: immunoSEQ multiplex PCR; TCRdb lists only in-frame clones, some missing. The sample carries 110,000 or so clones, about 86% recorded once. This sample stems from a study of blood T cell repertoires in COVID-19. On the study more broadly: PBMCs, B-cell-depleted T cells, or T cells were the source of the cDNA or gDNA that made up the material.

V shed 10 bases, J shed 9 bases, and the junction held 5 bases outside the gene matches. Germline-derived CDR1 and CDR2 are SEHNR and FQNEAQ (reference sequence). The length of the CDR3 is 12 residues. The chain recombines TRBV7-9 with TRBJ1-4; TRBD1 matches at 10 bases. Sequenced material: peripheral blood. The source of this sequence is a woman aged 45-65 years with acute or convalescent COVID-19. The CDR3 region is CATPGQGQKLFF. CDR3 coding DNA: TGTGCCACCCCGGGACAGGGGCAAAAACTGTTTTTT.